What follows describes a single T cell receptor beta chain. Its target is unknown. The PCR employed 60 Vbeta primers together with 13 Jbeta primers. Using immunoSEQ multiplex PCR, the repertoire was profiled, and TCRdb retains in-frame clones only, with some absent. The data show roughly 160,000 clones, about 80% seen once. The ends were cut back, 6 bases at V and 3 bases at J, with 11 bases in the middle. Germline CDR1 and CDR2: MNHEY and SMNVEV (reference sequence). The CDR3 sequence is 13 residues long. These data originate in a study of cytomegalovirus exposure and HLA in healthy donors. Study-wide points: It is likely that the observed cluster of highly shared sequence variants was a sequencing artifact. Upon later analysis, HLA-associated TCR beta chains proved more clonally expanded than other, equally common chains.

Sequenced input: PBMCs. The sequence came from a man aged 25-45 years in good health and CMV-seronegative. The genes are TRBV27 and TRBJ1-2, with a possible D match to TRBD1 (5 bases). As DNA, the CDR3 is TGTGCCAGCAGAAACGGACAACACTATGGCTACACCTTC. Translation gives CASRNGQHYGYTF.